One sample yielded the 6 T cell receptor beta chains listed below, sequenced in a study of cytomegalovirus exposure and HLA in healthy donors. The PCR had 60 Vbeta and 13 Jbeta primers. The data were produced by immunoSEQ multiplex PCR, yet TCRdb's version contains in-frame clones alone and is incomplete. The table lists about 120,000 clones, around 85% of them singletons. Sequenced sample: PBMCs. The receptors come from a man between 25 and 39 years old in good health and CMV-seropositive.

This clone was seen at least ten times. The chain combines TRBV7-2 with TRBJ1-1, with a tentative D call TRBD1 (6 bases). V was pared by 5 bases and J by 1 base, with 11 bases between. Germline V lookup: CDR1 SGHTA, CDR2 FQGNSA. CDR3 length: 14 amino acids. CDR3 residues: CASSKTGWNTEAFF. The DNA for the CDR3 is TGTGCCAGCAGCAAAACAGGGTGGAACACTGAAGCTTTCTTT.

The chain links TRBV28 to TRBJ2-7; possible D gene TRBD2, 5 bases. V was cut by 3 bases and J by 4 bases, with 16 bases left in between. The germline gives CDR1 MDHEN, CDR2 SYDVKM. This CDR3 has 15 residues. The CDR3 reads CASSLGRGFEYEQYF. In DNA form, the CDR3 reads TGTGCCAGCAGTTTGGGTCGGGGTTTTGAGTACGAGCAGTACTTC.

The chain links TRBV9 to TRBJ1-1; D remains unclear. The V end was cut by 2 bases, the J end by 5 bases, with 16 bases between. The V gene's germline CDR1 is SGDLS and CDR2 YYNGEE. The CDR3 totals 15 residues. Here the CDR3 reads CASSVSGIGGTEAFF. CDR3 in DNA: TGTGCCAGCAGCGTCTCCGGGATCGGCGGGACTGAAGCTTTCTTT.

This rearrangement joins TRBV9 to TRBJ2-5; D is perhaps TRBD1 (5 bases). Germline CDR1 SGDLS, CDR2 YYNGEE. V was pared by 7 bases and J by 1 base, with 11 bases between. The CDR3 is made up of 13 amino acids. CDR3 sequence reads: CASSRTPQETQYF. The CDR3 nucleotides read TGTGCCAGCTCCCGGACACCCCAAGAGACCCAGTACTTC.

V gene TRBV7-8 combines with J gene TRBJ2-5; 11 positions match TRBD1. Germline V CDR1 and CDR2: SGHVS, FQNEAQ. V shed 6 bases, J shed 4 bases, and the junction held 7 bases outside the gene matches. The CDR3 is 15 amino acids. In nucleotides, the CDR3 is TGTGCCAGCAGGAAGGGACAGGGGGAAGGAGAGACCCAGTACTTC. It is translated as CASRKGQGEGETQYF.

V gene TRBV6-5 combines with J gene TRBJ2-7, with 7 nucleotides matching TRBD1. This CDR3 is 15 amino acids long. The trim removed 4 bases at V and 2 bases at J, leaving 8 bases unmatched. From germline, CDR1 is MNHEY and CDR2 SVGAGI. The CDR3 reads CASSFTTGTAYEQYF. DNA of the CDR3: TGTGCCAGCAGTTTCACAACCGGGACAGCCTACGAGCAGTACTTC.